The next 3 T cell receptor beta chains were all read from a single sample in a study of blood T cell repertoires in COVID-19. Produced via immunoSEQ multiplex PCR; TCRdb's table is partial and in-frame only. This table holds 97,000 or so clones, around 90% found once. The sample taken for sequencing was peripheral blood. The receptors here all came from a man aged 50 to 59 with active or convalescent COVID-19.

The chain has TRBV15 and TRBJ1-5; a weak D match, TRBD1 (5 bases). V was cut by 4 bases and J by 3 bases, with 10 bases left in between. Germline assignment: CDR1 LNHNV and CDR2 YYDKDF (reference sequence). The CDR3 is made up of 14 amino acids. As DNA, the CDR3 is TGTGCCACCAGCACCAGACAGCTCAATCAGCCCCAGCATTTT. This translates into CATSTRQLNQPQHF.

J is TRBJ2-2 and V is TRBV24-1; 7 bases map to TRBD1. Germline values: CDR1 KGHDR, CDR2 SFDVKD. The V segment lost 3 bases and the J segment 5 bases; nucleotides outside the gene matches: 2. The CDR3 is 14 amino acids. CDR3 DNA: TGTGCCACCAGTGATGGACAGGAGACCGGGGAGCTGTTTTTT. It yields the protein CATSDGQETGELFF.

The CDR3 loop is CATSRQQVGGNTIYF. The CDR3 DNA reads as TGTGCCACCAGCAGGCAACAGGTAGGAGGAAACACCATATATTTT. V usage is TRBV15 and J usage is TRBJ1-3, with D maybe TRBD1 (5 bases). This CDR3 contains 15 residues. Germline V gives CDR1 LNHNV, CDR2 YYDKDF (reference sequence). Trimming removed 3 bases from V and 4 bases from J, with 13 bases in between.